This note documents a single T cell receptor (beta chain) sequence. Its cognate antigen is unknown. The sample belongs to a study of PD-1 blockade in classical Hodgkin lymphoma. Some clones are missing from TCRdb's copy, which holds only in-frame ones; the method was immunoSEQ multiplex PCR. Of around 70,000 clones in the sample, over 70% were seen once. Study-wide results and limits: Before treatment, TCR diversity in newly diagnosed patients was reportedly lower than in healthy donors.

In every patient, relapse followed autologous stem cell transplantation, while exposure to brentuximab vedotin differed. The V segment lost 3 bases and the J segment 4 bases; nucleotides outside the gene matches: 21. CDR3 length: 20 residues. Looked up from germline, CDR1 is MDHEN and CDR2 is SYDVKM. The input for sequencing was peripheral blood mononuclear cells (PBMCs), taken before the second cycle of nivolumab. The chain employs TRBV28 and TRBJ2-3; TRBD1 agrees at 8 bases. This receptor was taken from a human donor with classical Hodgkin lymphoma. This CDR3 reads CASSFPGGVGQGTQADTQYF. Here the CDR3 DNA reads TGTGCCAGCAGTTTCCCTGGTGGTGTTGGACAGGGAACACAGGCAGATACGCAGTATTTT.